This TCR beta chain was retrieved from a study of blood T cell repertoires in COVID-19. About the research overall: Samples of COVID-19 (acute and convalescent) were obtained from the United States, Italy and Spain. Sample material is recorded as cDNA or gDNA derived from T cells, B-cell-depleted T cells, or PBMCs.

Germline-derived CDR1 and CDR2 are KGHSH and LQKENI. The CDR3 runs to 14 residues. J lost 3 bases, V lost 3 bases, and 4 bases had no gene match. TCRdb's table, derived via immunoSEQ multiplex PCR, lists solely in-frame clones and lacks some. The sample consists of about 98,000 clones, approximately 80% of them appearing once. Specimen: peripheral blood. This sequence was found in a man aged 60 to 75 with acute or convalescent COVID-19. The chain links TRBV18 to TRBJ1-1; 7 positions match TRBD1. CDR3 sequence: CASSPYDRDTEAFF. The CDR3 region has the DNA TGTGCCAGCTCACCCTACGACAGGGACACTGAAGCTTTCTTT.